This T cell receptor (beta chain) originates from a study of cytomegalovirus exposure and HLA in healthy donors. Overall study context: Around 85 million unique TCR sequences came from HLA-typed donors in an early release. Study findings and constraints: In a later analysis, HLA-associated TCR beta chains were more clonally expanded than equally common others. The authors listed 150 to 200 TCR beta chains as cytomegalovirus-associated.

Use of 60 Vbeta and 13 Jbeta primers characterized the PCR. Here immunoSEQ multiplex PCR was the method, and the copy in TCRdb shows in-frame clones only, minus some. The data hold 250,000 to 350,000 clones, with roughly 85% observed a single time. Concerning this clone: Its antigen remains unknown. The identical CDR3 is also encoded by other nucleotide sequences in the sample.

The receptor's source is a man aged 40-49 years in good health and CMV-seropositive. Sequenced sample: PBMCs.

In DNA, the CDR3 is TGTGCCAGCAGTCTCACCGGGAGCTCCTACAATGAGCAGTTCTTC. The encoded protein is CASSLTGSSYNEQFF. V gene TRBV27 combines with J gene TRBJ2-1; D might be TRBD2 (6 bases). CDR1 is MNHEY and CDR2 is SMNVEV in the germline V gene (reference sequence). With 5 bases removed from V and 0 bases from J, the gap between germline ends came to 11 bases. The CDR3 sequence is 15 residues long.